A single sample is the source of the 21 T cell receptor beta chains below, sequenced in a study of T cells in Graves' hyperthyroidism and ophthalmopathy. The investigators amplified TCR beta CDR3 regions from RNA transcripts. Using the HTBI primer set, a first-round RT-PCR was run on the TCR CDR3. TCRdb re-called the multiplex PCR reads through MiXCR, storing one row per CDR3 protein. The sample comprises about 420,000 distinct CDR3 sequences, roughly 13% of which are singletons, and around 5.3% rests with the top ten. The sample comprised blood. The receptors originated from a woman younger than 35 with Graves' hyperthyroidism.

This clonotype was found a few times. CDR3 region: CASSLAEGGEQFF. CDR3 in DNA: TGTGCCAGCAGCTTAGCGGAGGGTGGGGAGCAGTTCTTC. This chain uses TRBV7-9 with TRBJ2-1, with TRBD2 as a possible D gene (6 bases). V was trimmed by 0 bases and J by 10 bases, leaving 10 bases between them. This CDR3 comprises 13 residues. Germline CDR1 SEHNR, CDR2 FQNEAQ (reference sequence).

CDR3 amino acids: CASTMGLAGEGGGELFF. The CDR3 DNA follows: TGTGCCAGCACCATGGGACTAGCGGGAGAAGGTGGCGGGGAGCTGTTTTTT. The V call is TRBV6-1, the J call TRBJ2-2, with 14 nucleotides matching TRBD2. This CDR3 region has 17 residues. Germline-derived CDR1 and CDR2 are MNHNS and SASEGT. Trimming removed 7 bases from V and 7 bases from J; junction bases left unmatched: 11.

This clonotype was seen repeatedly, ten times or more. The chain couples TRBV30 to TRBJ1-1; D gene ambiguous. Trimming stripped 2 bases from V and 0 bases from J, with 4 bases between. This CDR3 region has 12 residues. Germline-derived CDR1 and CDR2 are GTSNPN and SVGIG (reference sequence). The DNA of the CDR3 is TGTGCCTGGAGTCCAGTGAACACTGAAGCTTTCTTT. As protein: CAWSPVNTEAFF.

This clonotype was detected ten times or more. The chain combines TRBV20-1 with TRBJ2-7, with a possible D match to TRBD2 (6 bases). The CDR3 has 20 residues. Germline loops: CDR1 DFQATT, CDR2 SNEGSKA (reference sequence). Between the trimmed V and J ends, which lost 4 bases and 2 bases, there was a span of 33 bases. In nucleotides, the CDR3 is TGCAGTGCTACATTGCTCCATCAGGTCCTTAGCGGACCCCACCCCTACGAGCAGTACTTC. Protein: CSATLLHQVLSGPHPYEQYF.

The chain employs TRBV11-2 and TRBJ1-2, with 8 bases fitting TRBD1. Germline lookup yields CDR1 SGHAT and CDR2 FQNNGV. The J segment lost 9 bases and the V segment lost 0 bases, leaving 3 bases of the junction unmatched. The CDR3 length is 13 residues. The CDR3 is CASSLEQGARYTF. CDR3 nucleotide sequence: TGTGCCAGCAGCTTAGAGCAGGGGGCCCGCTACACCTTC.

This clonotype appeared a few times. The J gene is TRBJ1-1, the V gene TRBV5-6; a possible D gene is TRBD1 (6 bases). The CDR3 extends over 15 amino acids. Trimming cost V 0 bases and J 6 bases, with 15 bases left between them. Germline V CDR1 and CDR2: SGHDT, YYEEEE. This CDR3 is CASSLAGGARSEAFF. Written as DNA, the CDR3 is TGTGCCAGCAGCTTGGCGGGGGGGGCGAGGTCTGAAGCTTTCTTT.

This clonotype was counted ten times or more. In DNA form, the CDR3 reads TGTGCCAGCAGTTCCCCGGACAGGGGGGCCTACGAGCAGTACTTC. Translated: CASSSPDRGAYEQYF. The gene calls are TRBV6-2 or TRBV6-3 and TRBJ2-7; 10 positions match TRBD1. The CDR3 consists of 15 residues. The junction had 5 bases not matched to a gene; V was cut back by 4 bases and J by 2 bases. Germline lookup yields CDR1 MNHEY and CDR2 SVGEGT.

This clonotype was seen ten or more times. The chain carries TRBV7-8 and TRBJ2-7; 9 bases match TRBD1. The CDR3 totals 13 residues. Per germline, CDR1 SGHVS and CDR2 FQNEAQ. V gave up 4 bases and J gave up 3 bases; unmatched junction bases: 1. Here the CDR3 DNA reads TGTGCCAGCAGCTGGGGACAGGGCTACGAGCAGTACTTC. Protein: CASSWGQGYEQYF.

This clonotype was detected many times. In DNA form, the CDR3 reads TGTGCCAGCAGCATGGGACAGGGAAGATTATACGAGCAGTACTTC. Protein product: CASSMGQGRLYEQYF. The chain joins TRBV7-9 to TRBJ2-7; 9 bases align to TRBD1. V dropped 5 bases and J dropped 4; count of bases not matched to a gene: 9. Germline V lookup: CDR1 SEHNR, CDR2 FQNEAQ (reference sequence). The CDR3 is made up of 15 amino acids.

This clonotype appeared many times. V gene TRBV12-3 or TRBV12-4 combines with J gene TRBJ2-7; no definite D call. Between the trimmed V and J ends, which lost 3 bases and 2 bases, there was a span of 11 bases. The CDR3 spans 14 residues. CDR3 sequence: CASSFRRPAYEQYF. Here the CDR3 DNA reads TGTGCCAGCAGTTTCCGCAGGCCCGCCTACGAGCAGTACTTC.

There are many counts of this clonotype. The rearrangement links TRBV29-1 to TRBJ1-1; D possibly corresponds to TRBD1 (5 bases). The CDR3 is 12 residues long. V was clipped by 5 bases and J by 4 bases, with 11 bases between them. CDR1 and CDR2 (germline): SQVTM, ANQGSEA. CDR3 nucleotide sequence: TGCAGCGTTTTGACAGACGGCACTGAAGCTTTCTTT. Encoded protein: CSVLTDGTEAFF.

Ten or more counts support this clonotype. The genes are TRBV5-1 and TRBJ1-5; D unclear. There are 14 residues in the CDR3. Germline lookup yields CDR1 SGHRS and CDR2 YFSETQ. With 4 bases removed from V and 1 base from J, the gap between germline ends came to 9 bases. CDR3 sequence (DNA): TGCGCCAGCAGCGCGGACGCAAGCAATCAGCCCCAGCATTTT. It yields the protein CASSADASNQPQHF.

This chain links TRBV10-3 with TRBJ1-2, with D possibly matching TRBD1 (5 bases). CDR1 is ENHRY, CDR2 SYGVKD, per germline. V lost 3 bases and J lost 4, with 15 bases in between. The CDR3 contains 15 residues. CDR3 nucleotide sequence: TGTGCCATCAGTGAATTAGACAGATTGGGCTATGGCTACACCTTC. The encoded protein is CAISELDRLGYGYTF.

The chain couples TRBV27 to TRBJ1-5; D not resolved. The germline V gene encodes CDR1 MNHEY and CDR2 SMNVEV (reference sequence). V was trimmed by 4 bases and J by 6 bases, leaving 10 bases between them. The CDR3 has 13 residues. For the CDR3, the DNA is TGTGCCAGCAGTTCAATGGACGGTCAGCCCCAGCATTTT. This sequence encodes CASSSMDGQPQHF.

The chain joins TRBV4-1 to TRBJ2-7, with D hard to call. V shed 0 bases and J shed 2 bases, with 11 bases lying between them. There are 15 residues in the CDR3. The germline V gene has CDR1 MGHRA and CDR2 YSYEKL. In DNA, the CDR3 is TGCGCCAGCAGCCAAGATCCTACCACGACCTACGAGCAGTACTTC. Translation gives CASSQDPTTTYEQYF.

The table lists this clonotype with many counts. The rearrangement links TRBV28 to TRBJ2-7; unclear D gene. V lost 1 base and J 6 bases, leaving 7 bases between the germline ends. The CDR3 extends over 12 amino acids. Germline V gene data show CDR1 as MDHEN and CDR2 as SYDVKM. As DNA, the CDR3 is TGTGCCAGCAGTTTATCCAGGATCGAGCAGTACTTC. It codes for CASSLSRIEQYF.

Turning to this clonotype: A much larger clone lies one base from this, so it may be a read error. The chain links TRBV7-9 to TRBJ1-1; D is uncertain. Germline CDR1 SEHNR, CDR2 FQNEAQ (reference sequence). The CDR3 spans 13 residues. Trimming cost V 5 bases and J 1 base, with 8 bases left between them. CDR3 residues: CASSDEPNTEAFF. The CDR3 DNA reads TGTGCCAGCAGCGACGAGCCGAACACTGAAGCTTTCTTT.

This clonotype was seen at least ten times. The rearrangement joins TRBV7-9 to TRBJ2-3, with D perhaps matching TRBD1 or TRBD2 (5 bases each). V shed 0 bases and J shed 2 bases, with 9 bases lying between them. The CDR3 runs to 15 residues. Germline V gene sequence: CDR1 SEHNR, CDR2 FQNEAQ (reference sequence). CDR3 in DNA: TGTGCCAGCAGCTTAGCGGGACCTCTCACAGATACGCAGTATTTT. As protein: CASSLAGPLTDTQYF.

This clonotype was seen repeatedly, ten times or more. The gene calls are TRBV6-1 and TRBJ1-2, with D maybe TRBD1 (5 bases). The germline V gene encodes CDR1 MNHNS and CDR2 SASEGT. V was clipped by 11 bases and J by 0 bases, with 19 bases between them. The CDR3 is 15 residues long. The CDR3 DNA reads as TGTGCCTCCTGGGGCAGCCCCCTTGCTAACTATGGCTACACCTTC. This translates into CASWGSPLANYGYTF.

This chain uses TRBV24-1 with TRBJ2-5; TRBD1 or TRBD2 may be the D gene (5 bases each). The CDR3 has 15 amino acids. Trimming cost V 4 bases and J 2 bases, with 13 bases left between them. The germline gives CDR1 KGHDR, CDR2 SFDVKD. The CDR3, as DNA: TGTGCCACCAGTGACCCGGGACCGGGTCAAGAGACCCAGTACTTC. Protein sequence: CATSDPGPGQETQYF.

This clonotype appeared many times. This sequence joins TRBV28 and TRBJ2-1; 8 positions match TRBD2. The CDR3 length is 17 residues. V was clipped by 7 bases and J by 7 bases; unmatched bases: 18. Per the germline V gene, CDR1 is MDHEN and CDR2 is SYDVKM. The DNA for the CDR3 is TGTGCCAGCACCTTGGGTCTAGCGGGCTCGGGGGGGAATGAGCAGTTCTTC. Translation gives CASTLGLAGSGGNEQFF.